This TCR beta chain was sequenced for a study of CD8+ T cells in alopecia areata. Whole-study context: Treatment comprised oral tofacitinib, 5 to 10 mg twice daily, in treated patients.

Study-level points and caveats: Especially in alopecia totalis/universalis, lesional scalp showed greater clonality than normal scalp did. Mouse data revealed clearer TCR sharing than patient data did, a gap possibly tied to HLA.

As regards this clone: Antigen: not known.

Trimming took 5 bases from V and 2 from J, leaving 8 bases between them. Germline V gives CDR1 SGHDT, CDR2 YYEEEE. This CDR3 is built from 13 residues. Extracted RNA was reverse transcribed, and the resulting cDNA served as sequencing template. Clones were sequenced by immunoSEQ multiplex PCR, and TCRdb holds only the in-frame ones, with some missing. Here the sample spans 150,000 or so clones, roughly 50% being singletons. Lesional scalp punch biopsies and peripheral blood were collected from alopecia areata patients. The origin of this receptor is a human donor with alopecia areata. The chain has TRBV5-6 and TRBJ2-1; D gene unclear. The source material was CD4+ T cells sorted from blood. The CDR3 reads CASRSPPYNEQFF. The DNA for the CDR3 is TGTGCCAGCAGGTCCCCCCCCTACAATGAGCAGTTCTTC.